This entry lists 18 T cell receptor beta chains sequenced from one sample in a study of shared clonotypes between healthy human individuals. Only in-frame clones appear in the TCRdb table, and some are missing; sequencing was by immunoSEQ multiplex PCR. This table holds some 1,100,000 clones, 75% to 85% found once. Sequenced: memory CD4+ T cells from PBMCs. Noted subset: CD45RA-negative fraction. These receptors all stem from a man between 18 and 29 years old in good health. Some clones in this sample may be carry-over from other donors' samples.

The chain uses TRBV19 and TRBJ1-2; D is undetermined. The CDR3 has 12 residues. Germline CDR1 LNHDA, CDR2 SQIVND (reference sequence). Trimming took off 5 bases at V and 8 bases at J, with 12 bases between the two ends. This chain's CDR3 is CASSGPWRGYTF. The CDR3, as DNA: TGTGCCAGTAGTGGCCCGTGGAGAGGCTACACCTTC.

Comment on this clone: Other DNA sequences from this sample encode an identical CDR3 as well. The gene calls are TRBV30 and TRBJ1-4, with no clear D. This CDR3 has 11 amino acids. V lost 0 bases and J 7 bases, leaving 3 bases between the germline ends. Germline lookup yields CDR1 GTSNPN and CDR2 SVGIG (reference sequence). The CDR3 bases are TGTGCCTGGAGTGTATCTGAAAAACTGTTTTTT. Translated: CAWSVSEKLFF.

This chain uses TRBV18 with TRBJ2-7; perhaps TRBD2 as D (5 bases). This CDR3 comprises 14 residues. Trimming shortened V by 3 bases and J by 4 bases, and 13 bases separated the two germline ends. Germline-derived CDR1 and CDR2 are KGHSH and LQKENI. The CDR3 DNA sequence: TGTGCCAGCTCACCGGGAGTTACATTGTACGAGCAGTACTTC. Its translation is CASSPGVTLYEQYF.

The chain is built from TRBV30 and TRBJ1-5; D might be TRBD1 (5 bases). The V end lost 4 bases, the J end lost 1 base, and 20 bases lay between the germline ends. The CDR3 totals 17 residues. In germline, CDR1 is GTSNPN, CDR2 SVGIG (reference sequence). The CDR3 bases are TGTGCCTGGACCCCCTCGAGGGGAAGTAGGAGCAATCAGCCCCAGCATTTT. Protein: CAWTPSRGSRSNQPQHF.

V usage is TRBV28 and J usage is TRBJ1-2; maybe TRBD1 (5 bases). From germline, CDR1 is MDHEN and CDR2 SYDVKM. Deletions cut 5 bases from V and 8 bases from J, with 18 bases between. The CDR3 sequence is 14 residues long. CDR3 nucleotide sequence: TGTGCCAGCAGTCCCACAGGTTCCGTTGAGGGCTACACCTTC. Translating gives CASSPTGSVEGYTF.

The genes are TRBV7-9 and TRBJ2-4; D not certain. Trimming took off 2 bases at V and 11 bases at J, with 16 bases between the two ends. The CDR3 consists of 14 residues. CDR1 is SEHNR, CDR2 FQNEAQ, per germline (reference sequence). The CDR3 region has the DNA TGTGCCAGCAGCTTATGGGAAGCCCACAATGTTCAGTACTTC. The encoded protein is CASSLWEAHNVQYF.

J is TRBJ2-5 and V is TRBV4-2; D remains ambiguous. CDR1 and CDR2 (germline): LGHNA, YNFKEQ. Trimming pared 0 bases from V and 2 bases from J, leaving 4 bases between. The CDR3 is 13 residues long. The CDR3 spells CASSQERQETQYF. CDR3 sequence (DNA): TGTGCCAGCAGCCAAGAAAGGCAAGAGACCCAGTACTTC.

A few counts support this clone. This chain links TRBV4-2 with TRBJ2-2; a possible D gene is TRBD1 (5 bases). Germline CDR1 reads LGHNA; CDR2 reads YNFKEQ. There are 14 residues in the CDR3. Trimming removed 3 bases from V and 4 bases from J, with 9 bases in between. CDR3 amino acids: CASSQLRATGELFF. CDR3 coding DNA: TGTGCCAGCAGCCAGCTCAGGGCCACCGGGGAGCTGTTTTTT.

The chain links TRBV5-1 to TRBJ2-5; D is unresolved. The DNA end is more similar to TRBJ2-7, so the J call may be wrong. The CDR3 contains 14 residues. The germline V gene has CDR1 SGHRS and CDR2 YFSETQ. Here the CDR3 reads CASSPKAATYEQYF. The CDR3 nucleotides read TGCGCCAGCAGCCCCAAGGCGGCCACCTACGAGCAGTACTTC.

The chain links TRBV19 to TRBJ2-2; D unclear. In germline, CDR1 is LNHDA, CDR2 SQIVND (reference sequence). V lost 1 base and J 5 bases, leaving 14 bases between the germline ends. The CDR3 is 16 amino acids. CDR3 amino acids: CASSIAGRSQTGELFF. The CDR3 DNA follows: TGTGCCAGTAGTATAGCCGGCAGGTCTCAGACCGGGGAGCTGTTTTTT.

This clone has just a few counts. V gene TRBV15 combines with J gene TRBJ1-3, with D possibly being TRBD1 (5 bases). This CDR3 spans 16 amino acids. Trimming stripped 1 base from V and 6 bases from J, with 16 bases between. In germline, CDR1 is LNHNV, CDR2 YYDKDF (reference sequence). This CDR3 reads CATSRGHMGVENTIYF. CDR3 in DNA: TGTGCCACCAGCAGAGGCCATATGGGGGTAGAAAACACCATATATTTT.

The chain links TRBV11-2 to TRBJ1-2; no definite D call. Germline values: CDR1 SGHAT, CDR2 FQNNGV. The V gene lost 2 bases and the J gene lost 7 bases, with 11 bases spanning the gap. The CDR3 is made up of 13 amino acids. The CDR3 DNA reads TGTGCCAGCAGCTTATCTAGGGATAGTGGCTACACCTTC. Translated, it gives CASSLSRDSGYTF.

This clone was counted ten times or more. Other DNA sequences in this sample translate to the same CDR3. The chain carries TRBV2 and TRBJ2-7, with 9 bases fitting TRBD1. Germline V CDR1 and CDR2: SNHLY, FYNNEI. V gave up 4 bases and J gave up 4 bases; unmatched junction bases: 5. The CDR3 covers 14 residues. The CDR3 is CASSARTGVYEQYF. The DNA for the CDR3 is TGTGCCAGCAGTGCTCGGACAGGGGTGTACGAGCAGTACTTC.

In its sample, this clone was seen many times. The gene calls are TRBV28 and TRBJ1-2; 7 nucleotides line up with TRBD1. Germline V gives CDR1 MDHEN, CDR2 SYDVKM. The CDR3 spans 17 residues. Trimming cost V 5 bases and J 6 bases; bases outside gene matches: 18. The CDR3 region is CASSAGTVIADLNGYTF. Here the CDR3 DNA reads TGTGCCAGCAGTGCCGGGACAGTCATCGCCGACCTAAATGGCTACACCTTC.

V usage is TRBV9 and J usage is TRBJ1-2, with TRBD1 matching over 7 bases. Germline CDR1 is SGDLS and CDR2 is YYNGEE. After removal of 0 bases from V and 10 bases from J, the junction contained 9 bases not matched to a gene. The CDR3 is 14 residues long. CDR3 sequence reads: CASSVGNRGGDYTF. Written as DNA, the CDR3 is TGTGCCAGCAGCGTAGGGAACAGGGGAGGAGACTACACCTTC. Full variable domain (outside the CDR3, taken from reference TRBV9 and TRBJ1-2): DSGVTQTPKHLITATGQRVTLRCSPRSGDLSVYWYQQSLDQGLQFLIQYYNGEERAKGNILERFSAQQFPDLHSELNLSSLELGDSALYFCASSVGNRGGDYTFGSGTRLTVV.

This chain uses TRBV5-1 with TRBJ2-1; D tentatively reads TRBD1 or TRBD2 (5 bases each). Trimming took off 0 bases at V and 4 bases at J, with 14 bases between the two ends. The V gene's germline CDR1 is SGHRS and CDR2 YFSETQ. The CDR3 totals 16 residues. The CDR3: CASSLGFGGLYNEQFF. The CDR3 region has the DNA TGCGCCAGCAGCTTGGGCTTTGGGGGTTTGTACAATGAGCAGTTCTTC. Full variable domain (outside the CDR3, taken from reference TRBV5-1 and TRBJ2-1): KAGVTQTPRYLIKTRGQQVTLSCSPISGHRSVSWYQQTPGQGLQFLFEYFSETQRNKGNFPGRFSGRQFSNSRSEMNVSTLELGDSALYLCASSLGFGGLYNEQFFGPGTRLTVL.

The chain's CDR3 is CASSLRGSQYF. The CDR3, as DNA: TGTGCCAGCAGCCTCCGGGGTAGCCAGTACTTC. The chain joins TRBV11-2 to TRBJ2-4; a weak D match, TRBD2 (5 bases). CDR1 and CDR2 from the germline V gene are SGHAT and FQNNGV. The CDR3 contains 11 residues. Trimming took off 5 bases at V and 13 bases at J, with 12 bases between the two ends.

This clone turned up a few times. The chain has TRBV13 and TRBJ1-5, with D hard to call. The V gene's germline CDR1 is PRHDT and CDR2 FYEKMQ (reference sequence). Between the trimmed V and J ends, which lost 2 bases and 7 bases, there was a span of 6 bases. CDR3 length: 12 residues. CDR3 loop: CASSLRWQPQHF. The DNA of the CDR3 is TGTGCCAGCAGCTTACGGTGGCAGCCCCAGCATTTT.